This section outlines one TCR beta chain sequence together with its context. These data belong to a study of cytomegalovirus exposure and HLA in healthy donors. Germline CDR1 reads SGHKS; CDR2 reads YYEKEE (reference sequence). Trimming removed 1 base at V and 7 bases at J, with 12 bases between. The CDR3 has 14 residues. Primers included in the PCR were 60 Vbeta and 13 Jbeta primers. Sequenced by immunoSEQ multiplex PCR; TCRdb stores in-frame clones only, minus some. The data hold around 130,000 clones, with 65% to 90% observed a single time. Specimen: PBMCs. The V gene is TRBV5-5, the J gene TRBJ1-5, with D possibly matching TRBD1 (5 bases). The clonotype originates from a man aged 50-60 years in good health and CMV-seronegative. The CDR3 DNA is TGTGCCAGCAGCTTGTCAGGGATCGGGCAGCCCCAGCATTTT. It yields the protein CASSLSGIGQPQHF.